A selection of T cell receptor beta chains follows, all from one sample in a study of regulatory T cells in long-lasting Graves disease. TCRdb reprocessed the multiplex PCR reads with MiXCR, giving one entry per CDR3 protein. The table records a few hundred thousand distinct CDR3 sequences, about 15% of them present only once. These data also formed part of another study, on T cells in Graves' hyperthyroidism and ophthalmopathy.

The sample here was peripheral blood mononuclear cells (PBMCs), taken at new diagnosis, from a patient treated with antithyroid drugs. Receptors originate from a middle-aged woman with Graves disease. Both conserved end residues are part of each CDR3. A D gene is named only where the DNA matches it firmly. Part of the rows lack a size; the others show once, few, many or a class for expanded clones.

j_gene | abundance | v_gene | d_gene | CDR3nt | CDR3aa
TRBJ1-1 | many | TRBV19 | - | TGTGCCAGTAGTATGACGGACACTGAAGCTTTCTTT | CASSMTDTEAFF
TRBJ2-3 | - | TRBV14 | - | TGTGCCAGCAGCCACCAGGAGCGCACAGATACGCAGTATTTT | CASSHQERTDTQYF
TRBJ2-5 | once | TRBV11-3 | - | TGTGCCAGCAGCTACCCCCTTGGGAGGTACCAAGAGACCCAGTACTTC | CASSYPLGRYQETQYF
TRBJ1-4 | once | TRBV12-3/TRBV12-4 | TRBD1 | TGTGCCAGCCTAACAGGGGGCGAAAAACTGTTTTTT | CASLTGGEKLFF
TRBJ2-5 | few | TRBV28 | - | TGTGCCAGCGAAGTATCCCTCCAAGAGACCCAGTACTTC | CASEVSLQETQYF
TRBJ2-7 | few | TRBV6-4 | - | TGTGCCAGCAGTGCTTACCCGGGACACCAATACGAGCAGTACTTC | CASSAYPGHQYEQYF
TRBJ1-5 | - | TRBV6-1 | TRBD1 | TGTGCCAGCAGTGAACCCCCCCGCTTGACAGGGGGTGTTGAGCCCCAGCATTTT | CASSEPPRLTGGVEPQHF
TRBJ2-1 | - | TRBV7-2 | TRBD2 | TGTGCCAGCAGCCCCCGACTAGCGGGGGCCAATGAGCAGTTCTTC | CASSPRLAGANEQFF
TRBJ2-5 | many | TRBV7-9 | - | TGTGCCAGCAGCCGACCTGGGGAGGAAGAGACCCAGTACTTC | CASSRPGEEETQYF
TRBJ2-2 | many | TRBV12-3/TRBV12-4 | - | TGTGCCAGCAGTCACGGATCTGCCGGGGAGCTGTTTTTT | CASSHGSAGELFF
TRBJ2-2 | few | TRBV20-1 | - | TGCAGTGCTAGGGCGGACAGTCTTGGCTTGACCGGGGAGCTGTTTTTT | CSARADSLGLTGELFF
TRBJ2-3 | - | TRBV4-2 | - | TGTGCCAGCAGCCAAGAGAACAGCCCAGATACGCAGTATTTT | CASSQENSPDTQYF
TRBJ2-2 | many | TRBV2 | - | TGTGCCAGCACTGTCAGAAACACCGGGGAGCTGTTTTTT | CASTVRNTGELFF
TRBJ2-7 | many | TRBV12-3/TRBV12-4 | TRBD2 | TGTGCCAGCAGTTTAGAGGGAGGGTACTACGAGCAGTACTTC | CASSLEGGYYEQYF
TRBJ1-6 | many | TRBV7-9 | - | TGTGCCAGCAGCTTAGTTTCAGCCTATAATTCACCCCTCCACTTT | CASSLVSAYNSPLHF
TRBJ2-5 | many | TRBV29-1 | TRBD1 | TGCAGCGGGGGGACAGGACCTGGGGAGACCCAGTACTTC | CSGGTGPGETQYF
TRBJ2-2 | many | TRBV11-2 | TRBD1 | TGTGCCAGCAGCTTAGTCGGGACAGGGGCGAACACCGGGGAGCTGTTTTTT | CASSLVGTGANTGELFF
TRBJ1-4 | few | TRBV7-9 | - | TGTGCCAGCAGCTTAGGCGGTCGGGAAAAACTGTTTTTT | CASSLGGREKLFF
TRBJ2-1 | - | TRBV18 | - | TGTGCCAGCTCTCCTAACCCCACGGTTGAGCAGTTCTTC | CASSPNPTVEQFF
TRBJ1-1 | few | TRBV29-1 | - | TGCAGCGTTGATGAGGGGGGGAACACTGAAGCTTTCTTT | CSVDEGGNTEAFF
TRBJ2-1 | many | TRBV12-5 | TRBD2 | TGTGCTAGTGGTTTGGGACTAGCGGGGTGGCAGTTCTTC | CASGLGLAGWQFF
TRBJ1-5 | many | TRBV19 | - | TGTGCCAGTAGTATAGGGGTATCAGGGCGCAATCAGCCCCAGCATTTT | CASSIGVSGRNQPQHF
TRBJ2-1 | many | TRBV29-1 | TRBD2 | TGCAGCGTTATAGCGGGAGGGCCTATAAATGAGCAGTTCTTC | CSVIAGGPINEQFF
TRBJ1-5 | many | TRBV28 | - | TGTGCCAGCAGTTTCGAGGGAGGGGCAAGCAATCAGCCCCAGCATTTT | CASSFEGGASNQPQHF
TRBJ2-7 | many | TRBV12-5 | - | TGTGCTAGTGGCCCCCCAAAGGGGCTCTACTACGAGCAGTACTTC | CASGPPKGLYYEQYF